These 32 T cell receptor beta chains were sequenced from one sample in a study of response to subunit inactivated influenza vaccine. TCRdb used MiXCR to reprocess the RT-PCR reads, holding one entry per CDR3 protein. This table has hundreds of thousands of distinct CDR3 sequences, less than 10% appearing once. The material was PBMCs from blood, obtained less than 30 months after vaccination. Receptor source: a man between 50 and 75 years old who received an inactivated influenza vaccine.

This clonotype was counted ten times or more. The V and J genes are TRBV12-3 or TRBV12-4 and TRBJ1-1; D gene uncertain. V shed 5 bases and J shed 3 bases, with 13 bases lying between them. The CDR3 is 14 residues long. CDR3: CASSNGFRDTEAFF. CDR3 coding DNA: TGTGCCAGCAGTAACGGGTTTCGGGACACTGAAGCTTTCTTT.

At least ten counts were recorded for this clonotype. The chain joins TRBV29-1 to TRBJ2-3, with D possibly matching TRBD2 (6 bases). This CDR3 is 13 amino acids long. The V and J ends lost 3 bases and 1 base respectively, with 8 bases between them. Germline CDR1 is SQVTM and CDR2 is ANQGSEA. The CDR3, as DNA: TGCAGCGTTGAGTGGAGGGGCACAGATACGCAGTATTTT. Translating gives CSVEWRGTDTQYF.

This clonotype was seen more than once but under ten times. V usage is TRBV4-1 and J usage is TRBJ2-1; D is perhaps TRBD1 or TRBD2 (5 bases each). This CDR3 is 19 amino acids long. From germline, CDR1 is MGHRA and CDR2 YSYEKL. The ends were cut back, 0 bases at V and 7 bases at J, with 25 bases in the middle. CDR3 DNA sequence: TGCGCCAGCAGCCAAGAAGAGGGGCGGCCGGTCTTGTTTTTGAATGAGCAGTTCTTC. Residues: CASSQEEGRPVLFLNEQFF.

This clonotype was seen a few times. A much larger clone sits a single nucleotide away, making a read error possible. The CDR3 is CASSLAFGETQYF. DNA of the CDR3: TGTGCCAGCAGCTTAGCGTTTGGAGAGACCCAGTACTTC. The gene calls are TRBV7-6 and TRBJ2-5; D gene unclear. With 0 bases removed from V and 4 bases from J, the gap between germline ends came to 6 bases. Germline assignment: CDR1 SGHVS and CDR2 FNYEAQ. CDR3 length: 13 amino acids.

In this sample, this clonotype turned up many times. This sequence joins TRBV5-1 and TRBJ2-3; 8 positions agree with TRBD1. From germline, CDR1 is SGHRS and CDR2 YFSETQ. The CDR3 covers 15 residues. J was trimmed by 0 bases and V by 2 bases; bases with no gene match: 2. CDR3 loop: CASSFDRGSTDTQYF. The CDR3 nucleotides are TGCGCCAGCAGCTTCGACAGGGGTAGCACAGATACGCAGTATTTT.

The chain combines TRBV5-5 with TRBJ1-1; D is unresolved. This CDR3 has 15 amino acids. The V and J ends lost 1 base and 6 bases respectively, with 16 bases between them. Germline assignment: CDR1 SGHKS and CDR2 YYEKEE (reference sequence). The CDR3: CASSLIRSRGAEAFF. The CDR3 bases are TGTGCCAGCAGCTTGATTCGTTCACGTGGGGCTGAAGCTTTCTTT.

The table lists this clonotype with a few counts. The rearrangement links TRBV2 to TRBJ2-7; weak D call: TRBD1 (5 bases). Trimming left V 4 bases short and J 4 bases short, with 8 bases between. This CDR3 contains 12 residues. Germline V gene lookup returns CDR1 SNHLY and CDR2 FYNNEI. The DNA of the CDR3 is TGTGCCAGCAGTGCAGACAGATACGAGCAGTACTTC. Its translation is CASSADRYEQYF. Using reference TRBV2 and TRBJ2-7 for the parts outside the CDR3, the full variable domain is EPEVTQTPSHQVTQMGQEVILRCVPISNHLYFYWYRQILGQKVEFLVSFYNNEISEKSEIFDDQFSVERPDGSNFTLKIRSTKLEDSAMYFCASSADRYEQYFGPGTRLTVT.

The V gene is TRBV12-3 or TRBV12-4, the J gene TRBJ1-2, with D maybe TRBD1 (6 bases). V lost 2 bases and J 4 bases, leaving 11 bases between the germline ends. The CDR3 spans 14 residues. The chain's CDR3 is CASSLNRDGYGYTF. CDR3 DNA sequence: TGTGCCAGCAGTTTAAACAGGGATGGCTATGGCTACACCTTC.

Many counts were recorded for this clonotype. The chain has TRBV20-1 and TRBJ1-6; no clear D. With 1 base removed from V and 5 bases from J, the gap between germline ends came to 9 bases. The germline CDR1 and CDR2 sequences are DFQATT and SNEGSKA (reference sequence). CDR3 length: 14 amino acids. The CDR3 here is CSARVGPNNSPLHF. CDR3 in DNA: TGCAGTGCTAGAGTTGGCCCGAATAATTCACCCCTCCACTTT.

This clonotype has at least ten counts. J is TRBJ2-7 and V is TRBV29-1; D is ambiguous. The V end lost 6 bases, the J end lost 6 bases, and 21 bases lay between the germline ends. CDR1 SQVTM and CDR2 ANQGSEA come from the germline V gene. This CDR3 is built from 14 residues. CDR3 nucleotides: TGCAGCGTGGCGGTTGGCCAGGCGGAATCCGAGCAGTACTTC. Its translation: CSVAVGQAESEQYF.

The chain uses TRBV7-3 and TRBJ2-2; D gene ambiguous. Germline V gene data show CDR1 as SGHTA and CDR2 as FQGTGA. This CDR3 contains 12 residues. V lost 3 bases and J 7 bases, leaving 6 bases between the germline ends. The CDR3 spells CASSLGHGELFF. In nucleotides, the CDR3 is TGTGCCAGCAGCTTGGGCCACGGGGAGCTGTTTTTT. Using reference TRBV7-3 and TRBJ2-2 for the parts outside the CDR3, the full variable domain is GAGVSQTPSNKVTEKGKYVELRCDPISGHTALYWYRQSLGQGPEFLIYFQGTGAADDSGLPNDRFFAVRPEGSVSTLKIQRTERGDSAVYLCASSLGHGELFFGEGSRLTVL.

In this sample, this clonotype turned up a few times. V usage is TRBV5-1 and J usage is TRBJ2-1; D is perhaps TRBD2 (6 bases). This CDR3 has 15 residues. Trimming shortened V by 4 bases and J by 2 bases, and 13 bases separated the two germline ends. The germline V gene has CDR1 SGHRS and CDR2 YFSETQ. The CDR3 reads CASSHATSAYNEQFF. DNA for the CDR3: TGCGCCAGCAGCCACGCGACTAGTGCCTACAATGAGCAGTTCTTC.

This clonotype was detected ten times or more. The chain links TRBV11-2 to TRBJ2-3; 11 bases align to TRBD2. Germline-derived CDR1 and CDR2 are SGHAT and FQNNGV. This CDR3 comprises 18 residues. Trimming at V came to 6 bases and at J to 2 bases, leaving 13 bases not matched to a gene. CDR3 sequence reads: CASSKRSTSGSLTDTQYF. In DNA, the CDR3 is TGTGCCAGCAGTAAAAGGAGTACTAGCGGGAGCCTCACAGATACGCAGTATTTT.

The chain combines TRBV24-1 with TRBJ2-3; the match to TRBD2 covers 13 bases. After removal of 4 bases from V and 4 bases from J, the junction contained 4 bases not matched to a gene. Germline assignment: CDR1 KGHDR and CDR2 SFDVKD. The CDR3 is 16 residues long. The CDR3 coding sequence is TGTGCCACCAGTGAATGGACTAGCGGGAGCTCAGATACGCAGTATTTT. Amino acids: CATSEWTSGSSDTQYF.

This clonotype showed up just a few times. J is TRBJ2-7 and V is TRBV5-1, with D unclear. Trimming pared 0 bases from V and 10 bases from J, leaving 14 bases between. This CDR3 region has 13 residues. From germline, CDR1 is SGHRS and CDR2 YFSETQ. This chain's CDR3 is CASSLASGLEQYF. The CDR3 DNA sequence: TGCGCCAGCAGCTTGGCTTCTGGGTTGGAACAGTACTTC. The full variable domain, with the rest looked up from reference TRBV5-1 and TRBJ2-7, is KAGVTQTPRYLIKTRGQQVTLSCSPISGHRSVSWYQQTPGQGLQFLFEYFSETQRNKGNFPGRFSGRQFSNSRSEMNVSTLELGDSALYLCASSLASGLEQYFGPGTRLTVT.

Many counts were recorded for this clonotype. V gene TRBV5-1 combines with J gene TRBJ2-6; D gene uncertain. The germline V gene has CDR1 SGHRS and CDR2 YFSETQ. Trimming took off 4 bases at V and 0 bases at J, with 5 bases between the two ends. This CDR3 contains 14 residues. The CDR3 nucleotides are TGCGCCAGCAGCCGTTCCTCTGGGGCCAACGTCCTGACTTTC. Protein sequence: CASSRSSGANVLTF.

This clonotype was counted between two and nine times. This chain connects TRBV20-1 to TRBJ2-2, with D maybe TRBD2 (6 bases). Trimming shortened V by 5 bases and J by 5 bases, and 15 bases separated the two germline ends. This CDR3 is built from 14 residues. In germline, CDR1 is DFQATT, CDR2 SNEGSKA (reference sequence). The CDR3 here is CSAHGGLETGELFF. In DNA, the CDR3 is TGCAGTGCTCATGGGGGACTGGAAACCGGGGAGCTGTTTTTT.

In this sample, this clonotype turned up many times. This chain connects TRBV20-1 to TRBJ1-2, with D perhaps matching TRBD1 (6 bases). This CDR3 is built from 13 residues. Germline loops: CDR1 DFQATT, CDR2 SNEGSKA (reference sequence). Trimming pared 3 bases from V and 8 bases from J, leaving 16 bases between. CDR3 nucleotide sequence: TGCAGTGCTAGTATGGGGGGCGGTGGAGGCTACACCTTC. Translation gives CSASMGGGGGYTF.

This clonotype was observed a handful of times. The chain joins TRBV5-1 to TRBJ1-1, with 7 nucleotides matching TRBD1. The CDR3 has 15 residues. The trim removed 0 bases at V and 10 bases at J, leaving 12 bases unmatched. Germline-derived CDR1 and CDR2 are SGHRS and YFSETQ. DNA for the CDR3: TGCGCCAGCAGCTTGGGGGCGGGACAGTCATATCCAGCTTTCTTT. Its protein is CASSLGAGQSYPAFF.

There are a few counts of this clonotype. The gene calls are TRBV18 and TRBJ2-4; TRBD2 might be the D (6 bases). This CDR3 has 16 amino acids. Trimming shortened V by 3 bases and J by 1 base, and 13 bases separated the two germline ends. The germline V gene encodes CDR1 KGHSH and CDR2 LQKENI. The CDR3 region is CASSPSIGSAKNIQYF. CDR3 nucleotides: TGTGCCAGCTCACCGTCTATCGGGAGCGCCAAAAACATTCAGTACTTC.

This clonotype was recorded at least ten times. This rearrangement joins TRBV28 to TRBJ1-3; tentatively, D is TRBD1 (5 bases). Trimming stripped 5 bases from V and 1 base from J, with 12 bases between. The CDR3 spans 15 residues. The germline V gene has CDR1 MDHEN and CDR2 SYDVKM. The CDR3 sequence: CASSTRWGSGNTIYF. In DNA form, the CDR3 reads TGTGCCAGCAGTACACGGTGGGGGTCTGGAAACACCATATATTTT.

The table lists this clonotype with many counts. CDR3 sequence: CASSLLPGQGGGELFF. In DNA, the CDR3 is TGTGCCAGCAGCCTCCTTCCGGGACAGGGTGGTGGGGAGCTGTTTTTT. The rearrangement links TRBV11-2 to TRBJ2-2; 9 positions agree with TRBD1. The germline V gene encodes CDR1 SGHAT and CDR2 FQNNGV. This CDR3 is 16 amino acids long. The V gene end was trimmed by 5 bases and the J gene end by 8 bases; junction bases not matched to a gene: 12.

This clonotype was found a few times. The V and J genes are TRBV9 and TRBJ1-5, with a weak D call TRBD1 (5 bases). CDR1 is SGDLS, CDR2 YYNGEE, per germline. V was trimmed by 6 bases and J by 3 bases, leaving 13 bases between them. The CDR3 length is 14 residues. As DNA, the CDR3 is TGTGCCAGCAACGAGGGGATGGTCAATCAGCCCCAGCATTTT. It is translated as CASNEGMVNQPQHF.

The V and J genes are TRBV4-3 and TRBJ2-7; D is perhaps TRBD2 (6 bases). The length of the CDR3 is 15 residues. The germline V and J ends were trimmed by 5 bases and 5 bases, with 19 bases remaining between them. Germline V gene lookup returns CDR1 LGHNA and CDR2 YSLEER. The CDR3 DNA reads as TGCGCCAGCAGCTATTCTATTGGGGGGATCCACGAGCAGTACTTC. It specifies CASSYSIGGIHEQYF.

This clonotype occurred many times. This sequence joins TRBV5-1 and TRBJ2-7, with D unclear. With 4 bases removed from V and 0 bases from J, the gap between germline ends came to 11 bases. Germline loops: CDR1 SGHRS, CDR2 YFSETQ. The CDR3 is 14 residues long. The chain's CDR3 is CASSPYSISYEQYF. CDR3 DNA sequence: TGCGCCAGCAGCCCCTATTCTATCTCCTACGAGCAGTACTTC. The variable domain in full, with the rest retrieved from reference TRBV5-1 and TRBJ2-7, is KAGVTQTPRYLIKTRGQQVTLSCSPISGHRSVSWYQQTPGQGLQFLFEYFSETQRNKGNFPGRFSGRQFSNSRSEMNVSTLELGDSALYLCASSPYSISYEQYFGPGTRLTVT.

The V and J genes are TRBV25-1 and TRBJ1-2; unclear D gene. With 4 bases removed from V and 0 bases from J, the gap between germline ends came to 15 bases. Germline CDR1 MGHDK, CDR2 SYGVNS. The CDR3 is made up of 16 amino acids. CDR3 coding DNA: TGTGCCAGCAGTGCCGACCGGGTCGCTCCTAACTATGGCTACACCTTC. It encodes CASSADRVAPNYGYTF.

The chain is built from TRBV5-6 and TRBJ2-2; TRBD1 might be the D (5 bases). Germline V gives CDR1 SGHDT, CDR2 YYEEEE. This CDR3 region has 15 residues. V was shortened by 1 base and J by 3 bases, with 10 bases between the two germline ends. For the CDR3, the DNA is TGTGCCAGCAGCTTGCCAGGGCCTTACACCGGGGAGCTGTTTTTT. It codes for CASSLPGPYTGELFF.

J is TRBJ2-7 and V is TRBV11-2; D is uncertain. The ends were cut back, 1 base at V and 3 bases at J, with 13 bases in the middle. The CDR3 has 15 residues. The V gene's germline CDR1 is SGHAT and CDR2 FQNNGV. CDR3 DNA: TGTGCCAGCAGCTTAGGATCCTACAGAGGCTACGAGCAGTACTTC. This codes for CASSLGSYRGYEQYF. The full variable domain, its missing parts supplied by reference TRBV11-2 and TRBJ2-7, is EAGVAQSPRYKIIEKRQSVAFWCNPISGHATLYWYQQILGQGPKLLIQFQNNGVVDDSQLPKDRFSAERLKGVDSTLKIQPAKLEDSAVYLCASSLGSYRGYEQYFGPGTRLTVT.

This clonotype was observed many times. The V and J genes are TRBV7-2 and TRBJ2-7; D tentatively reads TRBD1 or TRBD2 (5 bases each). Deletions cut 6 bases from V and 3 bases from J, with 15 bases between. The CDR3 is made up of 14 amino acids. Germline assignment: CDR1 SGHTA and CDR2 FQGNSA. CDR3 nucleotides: TGTGCCAGCAGTCTCGCACGGGACCTCTACGAGCAGTACTTC. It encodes CASSLARDLYEQYF. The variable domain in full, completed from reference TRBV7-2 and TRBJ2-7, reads GAGVSQSPSNKVTEKGKDVELRCDPISGHTALYWYRQSLGQGLEFLIYFQGNSAPDKSGLPSDRFSAERTGGSVSTLTIQRTQQEDSAVYLCASSLARDLYEQYFGPGTRLTVT.

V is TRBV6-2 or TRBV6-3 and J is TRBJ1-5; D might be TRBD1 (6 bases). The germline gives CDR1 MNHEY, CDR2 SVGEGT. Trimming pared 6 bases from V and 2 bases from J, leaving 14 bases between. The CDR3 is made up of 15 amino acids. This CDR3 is CASSFHRDGNQPQHF. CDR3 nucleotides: TGTGCCAGCAGCTTTCACAGGGATGGCAATCAGCCCCAGCATTTT.

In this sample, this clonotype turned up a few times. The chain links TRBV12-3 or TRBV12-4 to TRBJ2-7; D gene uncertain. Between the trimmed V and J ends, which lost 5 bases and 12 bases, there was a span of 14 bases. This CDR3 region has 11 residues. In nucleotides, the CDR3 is TGTGCCAGCAGTCTCATTGGAGTGATGTACTTC. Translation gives CASSLIGVMYF.

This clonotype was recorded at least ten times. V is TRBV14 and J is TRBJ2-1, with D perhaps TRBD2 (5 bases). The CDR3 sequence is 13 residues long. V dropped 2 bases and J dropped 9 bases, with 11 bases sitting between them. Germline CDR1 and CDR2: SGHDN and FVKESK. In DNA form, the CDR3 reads TGTGCCAGCAGCCAATTTGACGAGGGTGAGCAGTTCTTC. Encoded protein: CASSQFDEGEQFF.